This T cell receptor beta chain was identified during a study of blood T cells in healthy people across ages. Whole-study findings and limits: A roughly linear fall in TCR beta diversity per million T cells was seen with increasing age. Naive CD4+ cells and diversity were both higher in long-lived donors than in aged donors.

Combining a sample-barcoded 5' primer with a J-beta primer mix, a second PCR ran for roughly 7 to 12 cycles. MiXCR, run by TCRdb on the 5' RACE reads, gives a single entry per CDR3 protein. The data hold 800,000 to 900,000 distinct CDR3 sequences, with approximately 65% observed a single time. Turning to this clonotype: Its matching antigen is unknown.

Germline CDR1 and CDR2: LGHDT and YNNKEL (reference sequence). The CDR3 runs to 15 residues. V was cut by 1 base and J by 0 bases, with 9 bases left in between. The sample taken for sequencing was blood. The chain joins TRBV3-1 to TRBJ2-5; D gene uncertain. The sequence was collected from a man aged 30-40 years in good health. The CDR3 here is CASSQAQVYQETQYF. CDR3 nucleotides: TGTGCCAGCAGCCAAGCCCAGGTGTACCAAGAGACCCAGTACTTC.